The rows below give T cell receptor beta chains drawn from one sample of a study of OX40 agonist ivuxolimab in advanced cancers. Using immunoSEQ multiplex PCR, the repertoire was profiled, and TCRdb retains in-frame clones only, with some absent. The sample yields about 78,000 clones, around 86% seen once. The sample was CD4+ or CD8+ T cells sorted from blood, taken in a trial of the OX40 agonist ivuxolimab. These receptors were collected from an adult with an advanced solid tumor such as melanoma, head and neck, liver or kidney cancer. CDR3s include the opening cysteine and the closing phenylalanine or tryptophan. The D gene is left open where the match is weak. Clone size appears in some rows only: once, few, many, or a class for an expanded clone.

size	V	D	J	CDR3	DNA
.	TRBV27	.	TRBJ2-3	CASSLSTVVADTQYF	TGTGCCAGCAGTTTATCGACGGTCGTTGCAGATACGCAGTATTTT
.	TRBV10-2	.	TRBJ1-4	CASRRGLDNEKLFF	TGCGCCAGCAGGCGGGGCCTTGATAATGAAAAACTGTTTTTT
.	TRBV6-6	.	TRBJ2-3	CASSAGSLNLADTQYF	TGTGCCAGCAGTGCCGGGTCCCTAAACCTAGCGGATACGCAGTATTTT
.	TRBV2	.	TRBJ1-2	CASSATGRANYGYTF	TGTGCCAGCAGCGCTACGGGAAGAGCTAACTATGGCTACACCTTC
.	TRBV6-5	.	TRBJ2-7	CASSYGWGGYEQYF	TGTGCCAGCAGTTACGGGTGGGGCGGCTACGAGCAGTACTTC
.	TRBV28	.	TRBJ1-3	CASSLDTGNTIYF	TGTGCCAGCAGTTTGGACACTGGAAACACCATATATTTT
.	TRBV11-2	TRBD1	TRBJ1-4	CASSLDGQVPNEKLFF	TGTGCCAGCAGCTTGGACGGACAGGTCCCTAATGAAAAACTGTTTTTT
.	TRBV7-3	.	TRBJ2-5	CASSLGVRETQYF	TGTGCCAGCAGTCTAGGGGTGAGAGAGACCCAGTACTTC
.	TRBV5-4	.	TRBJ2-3	CASSLNTGLTDTQYF	TGTGCCAGCAGCTTGAACACAGGGTTAACAGATACGCAGTATTTT
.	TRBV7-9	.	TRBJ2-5	CASSLPSQETQYF	TGTGCCAGCAGCTTACCTAGCCAAGAGACCCAGTACTTC
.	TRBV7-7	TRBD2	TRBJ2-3	CASSLGLASTDTQYF	TGTGCCAGCAGCTTGGGACTAGCGAGTACGGATACGCAGTATTTT
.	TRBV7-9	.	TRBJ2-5	CASSLEQAETQYF	TGTGCCAGCAGCCTAGAGCAGGCAGAGACCCAGTACTTC
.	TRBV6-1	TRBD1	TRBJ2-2	CASSGIPGGAQTGELFF	TGTGCCAGCAGTGGAATCCCAGGGGGCGCGCAAACCGGGGAGCTGTTTTTT
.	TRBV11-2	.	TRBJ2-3	CASSKTRAEADTQYF	TGTGCCAGCAGCAAAACACGGGCAGAGGCAGATACGCAGTATTTT
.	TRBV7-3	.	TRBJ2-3	CASSSTGVDADTQYF	TGTGCCAGCAGCTCCACGGGGGTGGACGCAGATACGCAGTATTTT
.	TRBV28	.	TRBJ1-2	CASSLGGNYGYTF	TGTGCCAGCAGTTTAGGGGGCAACTATGGCTACACCTTC
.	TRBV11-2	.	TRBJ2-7	CASRHRDFAYEQYF	TGTGCCAGCAGACACCGGGACTTCGCCTACGAGCAGTACTTC
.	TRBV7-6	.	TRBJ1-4	CASSLGSLNEKLFF	TGTGCCAGCAGCTTGGGCAGCCTTAATGAAAAACTGTTTTTT
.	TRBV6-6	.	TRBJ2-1	CASSSTPEQFF	TGTGCCAGCAGTTCGACTCCTGAGCAGTTCTTC
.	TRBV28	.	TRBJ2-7	CASSLLASYEQYF	TGTGCCAGCAGTTTACTGGCCTCCTACGAGCAGTACTTC
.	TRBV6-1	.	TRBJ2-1	CASSVLYNEQFF	TGTGCCAGCAGTGTACTTTACAATGAGCAGTTCTTC
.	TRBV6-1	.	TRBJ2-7	CASSTEYSYEQYF	TGTGCCAGCAGTACAGAATACTCCTACGAGCAGTACTTC
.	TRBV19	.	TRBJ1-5	CASSSEGLSNQPQHF	TGTGCCAGTAGTTCGGAGGGATTGAGCAATCAGCCCCAGCATTTT
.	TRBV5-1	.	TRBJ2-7	CASSLVPSYEQYF	TGCGCCAGCAGCTTGGTGCCCAGCTACGAGCAGTACTTC
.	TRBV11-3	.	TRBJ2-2	CASTWTGNTGELFF	TGTGCCAGCACCTGGACTGGAAACACCGGGGAGCTGTTTTTT
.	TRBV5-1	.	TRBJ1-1	CASSLAGGIGTEAFF	TGCGCCAGCAGCTTGGCCGGGGGGATAGGGACTGAAGCTTTCTTT
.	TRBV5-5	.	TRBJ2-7	CASSLGQKSYEQYF	TGTGCCAGCAGCTTAGGACAGAAAAGCTACGAGCAGTACTTC
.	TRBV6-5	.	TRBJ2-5	CASSWTRQETQYF	TGTGCCAGCAGCTGGACTCGCCAAGAGACCCAGTACTTC
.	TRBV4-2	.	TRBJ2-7	CASSQTLDITYEQYF	TGTGCCAGCAGCCAAACCCTAGACATCACCTACGAGCAGTACTTC
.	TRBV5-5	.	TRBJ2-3	CASSLAEAGDTQYF	TGTGCCAGCAGCTTGGCGGAGGCTGGGGATACGCAGTATTTT
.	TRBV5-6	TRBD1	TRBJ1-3	CASSYRQGGNTIYF	TGTGCCAGCAGCTACAGACAGGGTGGAAACACCATATATTTT
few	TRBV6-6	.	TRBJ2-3	CASSSPQGQNTDTQYF	TGTGCCAGCAGTTCACCCCAAGGACAGAACACAGATACGCAGTATTTT
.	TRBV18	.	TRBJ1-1	CASSLTRDQAFF	TGTGCCAGCTCACTAACCCGGGACCAAGCTTTCTTT